The 9 T cell receptor beta chains presented below share a single source sample, sequenced in a study of shared clonotypes between healthy human individuals. Profiled with immunoSEQ multiplex PCR; TCRdb holds only in-frame clones, not every one. This table has about 1.1 million clones, approximately 77% appearing once. Specimen: memory CD4+ T cells from PBMCs. The subset is: CD45RA-negative fraction. Receptors were obtained from a young man in good health. Some clones in this sample may be carry-over from other donors' samples.

The rearrangement links TRBV9 to TRBJ1-2; D is uncertain. Germline V gives CDR1 SGDLS, CDR2 YYNGEE. Between the trimmed V and J ends, which lost 2 bases and 1 base, there was a span of 6 bases. The length of the CDR3 is 13 residues. CDR3 DNA sequence: TGTGCCAGCAGCGTCGAGGATAACTATGGCTACACCTTC. Translated, it gives CASSVEDNYGYTF.

The rearrangement uses TRBV5-8 and TRBJ2-3; D may be TRBD2 (6 bases). CDR1 and CDR2 from the germline V gene are SGHTS and YDEGEE. Between the trimmed V and J ends, which lost 4 bases and 1 base, there was a span of 13 bases. The CDR3 totals 15 residues. In DNA form, the CDR3 reads TGTGCCAGCAGCCTGGTCCGGAGGGGCACAGATACGCAGTATTTT. This sequence encodes CASSLVRRGTDTQYF.

This clone occurred a few times. The gene calls are TRBV6-1 and TRBJ1-1, with no clear D. This CDR3 is 12 amino acids long. With 1 base removed from V and 4 bases from J, the gap between germline ends came to 4 bases. The germline V gene has CDR1 MNHNS and CDR2 SASEGT. This chain's CDR3 is CASSEGVTEAFF. The CDR3 DNA follows: TGTGCCAGCAGTGAAGGAGTCACTGAAGCTTTCTTT.

J is TRBJ2-5 and V is TRBV28, with D tentatively TRBD2 (6 bases). The J call could be wrong; TRBJ2-7 is a better fit for the DNA end. Germline V gene sequence: CDR1 MDHEN, CDR2 SYDVKM. The length of the CDR3 is 10 residues. The CDR3 spells CASGGNEQYF. For the CDR3, the DNA is TGTGCCAGCGGCGGGAACGAGCAGTACTTC.

V is TRBV28 and J is TRBJ1-2, with 7 bases fitting TRBD1. CDR3 length: 15 amino acids. CDR1 and CDR2 from the germline V gene are MDHEN and SYDVKM. Trimming took 9 bases from V and 2 from J; bases not matched to a gene: 12. CDR3 in amino acids: CASLIDRATNYGYTF. DNA of the CDR3: TGTGCCAGTTTAATAGACAGGGCGACGAACTATGGCTACACCTTC.

This clone has more than one count but fewer than ten. This chain connects TRBV7-2 to TRBJ2-1, with D perhaps matching TRBD2 (5 bases). Looked up from germline, CDR1 is SGHTA and CDR2 is FQGNSA. The CDR3 has 13 amino acids. Trimming took off 5 bases at V and 3 bases at J, with 8 bases between the two ends. The DNA for the CDR3 is TGTGCCAGCAGCCTCCGGGACTACAATGAGCAGTTCTTC. This translates into CASSLRDYNEQFF.

This clone was found once. CDR3 in amino acids: CASSSEYSNQPQHF. In nucleotides, the CDR3 is TGTGCCAGCAGCTCTGAATATAGCAATCAGCCCCAGCATTTT. The rearrangement joins TRBV6-4 to TRBJ1-5; D is unclear. V lost 6 bases, J lost 0 bases, and 9 bases lay in between. Looked up from germline, CDR1 is MRHNA and CDR2 is SNTAGT. This CDR3 is 14 amino acids long.

This chain joins TRBV7-9 and TRBJ1-2; the D gene is possibly TRBD1 (6 bases). CDR3 length: 15 amino acids. Trimming pared 4 bases from V and 4 bases from J, leaving 16 bases between. Germline CDR1 and CDR2: SEHNR and FQNEAQ (reference sequence). The CDR3 is CASSYYQTGLYGYTF. Written as DNA, the CDR3 is TGTGCCAGCAGCTACTACCAAACAGGGCTCTATGGCTACACCTTC.

The chain employs TRBV2 and TRBJ2-3; 11 bases map to TRBD2. This CDR3 has 15 residues. CDR1 SNHLY and CDR2 FYNNEI come from the germline V gene. J lost 9 bases, V lost 5 bases, and 10 bases had no gene match. The CDR3: CASSFSGRVKLTQYF. Written as DNA, the CDR3 is TGTGCCAGCAGTTTTAGCGGGAGGGTTAAACTCACGCAGTATTTT.